The clone carrying this TCR beta chain was observed at least ten times. Its target is not known. One end of the junction is discordant with germline, which a read error may explain. This specimen comes from a study of T cells in Graves' hyperthyroidism and ophthalmopathy. Points from the study as a whole: Prediction of ophthalmopathy progression came a median approximately 6.5 months pre-onset.

Authors of the study amplified TCR beta CDR3 regions from RNA transcripts. Using the HTBI primer set, a first-round RT-PCR was run on the TCR CDR3. MiXCR was run by TCRdb on the multiplex PCR reads, yielding one entry per CDR3 protein. The sample contains 600,000 to 850,000 distinct CDR3 sequences, around 19% of which appear only once. This CDR3 spans 13 amino acids. Germline V CDR1 and CDR2: LNHDA, SQIVND (reference sequence). This clonotype was sampled from a woman aged 50 to 65 with Graves' hyperthyroidism that later progressed to Graves' ophthalmopathy. Sample: blood. J is TRBJ1-1 and V is TRBV19; the match to TRBD1 covers 7 bases. The DNA of the CDR3 is TGCGCCAGCAGGGCAGGGGGGAACACTGAAGCTTTCTTT. It is translated as CASRAGGNTEAFF.